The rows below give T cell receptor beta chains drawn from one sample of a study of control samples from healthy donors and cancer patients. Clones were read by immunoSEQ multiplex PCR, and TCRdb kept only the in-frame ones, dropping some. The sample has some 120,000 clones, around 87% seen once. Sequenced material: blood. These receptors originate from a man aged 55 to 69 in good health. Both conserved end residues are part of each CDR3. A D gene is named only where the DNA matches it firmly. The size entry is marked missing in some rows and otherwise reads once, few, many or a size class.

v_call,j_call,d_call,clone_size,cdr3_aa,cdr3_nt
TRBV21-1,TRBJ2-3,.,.,CASSKRTTGSSDTDTQYF,TGTGCCAGCAGCAAAAGGACGACAGGGAGCTCGGACACAGATACGCAGTATTTT
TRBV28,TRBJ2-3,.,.,CASNFASAAYPDTQYF,TGTGCCAGCAACTTCGCCTCGGCCGCGTACCCAGATACGCAGTATTTT
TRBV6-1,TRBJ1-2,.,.,CASSDGGAPYGYTF,TGTGCCAGCAGTGATGGGGGGGCCCCCTATGGCTACACCTTC
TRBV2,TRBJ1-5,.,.,CASSFRGEGNQPQHF,TGTGCCAGCAGTTTTCGGGGGGAAGGCAATCAGCCCCAGCATTTT
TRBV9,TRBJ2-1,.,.,CASSERPNSYNEQFF,TGTGCCAGCAGCGAGAGGCCAAACAGCTACAATGAGCAGTTCTTC
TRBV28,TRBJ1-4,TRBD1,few,CASTSDRIATNEKLFF,TGTGCCAGCACCTCGGACAGGATTGCAACTAATGAAAAACTGTTTTTT
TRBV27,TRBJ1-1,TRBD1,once,CASGAQGRTEAFF,TGTGCCAGCGGGGCACAGGGGAGGACTGAAGCTTTCTTT
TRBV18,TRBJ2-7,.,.,CASSPIGANEQYF,TGTGCCAGCTCACCAATCGGAGCGAACGAGCAGTACTTC
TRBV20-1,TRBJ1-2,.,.,CSASQGIYGYTF,TGCAGTGCTAGTCAGGGTATCTATGGCTACACCTTC
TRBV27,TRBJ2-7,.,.,CASSPSPGHGRYEQYF,TGTGCCAGCAGTCCCTCCCCGGGACACGGGCGCTACGAGCAGTACTTC
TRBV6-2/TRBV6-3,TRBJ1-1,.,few,CASSLRRGNTEAFF,TGTGCCAGCAGCCTCCGGCGGGGGAACACTGAAGCTTTCTTT
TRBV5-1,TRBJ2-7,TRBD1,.,CASSLTGQGGYEQYF,TGCGCCAGCAGCCTAACCGGACAGGGAGGCTACGAGCAGTACTTC
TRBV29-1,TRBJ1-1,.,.,CSARPLLNTEAFF,TGCAGCGCCCGTCCCCTTCTCAACACTGAAGCTTTCTTT
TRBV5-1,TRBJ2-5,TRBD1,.,CASRPLGGALTDAQYF,TGCGCCAGCAGACCCCTAGGGGGCGCCTTAACTGATGCCCAGTACTTC
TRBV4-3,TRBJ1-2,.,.,CASSQDTGYGYTF,TGCGCCAGCAGCCAAGATACCGGGTATGGCTACACCTTC